The 25 T cell receptor beta chains below all came from one sample that was sequenced in a study of graft-versus-host responses after intestinal transplantation. Method: immunoSEQ multiplex PCR; TCRdb's copy keeps in-frame clones and lacks some. This table has approximately 90,000 clones, 92% appearing once. Their antigen targets remain unknown. Sequencing used unstimulated CD8+ T cells sorted from spleen or lymph node cells, obtained before transplant. The receptors come from a human donor who was the organ donor for an intestinal transplant.

V gene TRBV19 combines with J gene TRBJ2-1; 8 bases map to TRBD2. CDR3 length equals 16 residues. Per germline, CDR1 LNHDA and CDR2 SQIVND (reference sequence). V dropped 6 bases and J dropped 6; count of bases not matched to a gene: 13. This chain's CDR3 is CASSPDSGGAGNEQFF. CDR3 sequence (DNA): TGTGCCAGTAGCCCCGATTCCGGGGGGGCTGGCAATGAGCAGTTCTTC.

CDR3 sequence (DNA): TGCGCCAGCAGCCAGGTCACTCTTGATCAGCCCCAGCATTTT. Encoded protein: CASSQVTLDQPQHF. This chain links TRBV4-1 with TRBJ1-5; no reliable D call. The CDR3 runs to 14 residues. Germline assignment: CDR1 MGHRA and CDR2 YSYEKL. V lost 3 bases to trimming and J lost 5 bases, with 11 bases between them.

The rearrangement joins TRBV5-1 to TRBJ2-7; 9 bases are a match to TRBD2. Germline V gives CDR1 SGHRS, CDR2 YFSETQ. CDR3 length: 15 residues. Trimming took 3 bases from V and 5 from J; bases not matched to a gene: 9. In DNA, the CDR3 is TGCGCCAGCAGCTCCCACTCTAGCGGGGTCGACGAGCAGTACTTC. This encodes CASSSHSSGVDEQYF.

This chain uses TRBV14 with TRBJ2-7, with TRBD1 matching 11 bases. Germline V CDR1 and CDR2: SGHDN, FVKESK. The CDR3 is 14 residues long. V lost 4 bases, J lost 3 bases, and 2 bases stayed unmatched. The DNA of the CDR3 is TGTGCCAGCAGCCCCGGGACAGGGGGCTACGAGCAGTACTTC. Its protein is CASSPGTGGYEQYF.

The rearrangement joins TRBV9 to TRBJ1-4; no clear D gene. This CDR3 has 15 residues. V was cut by 3 bases and J by 10 bases, with 19 bases left in between. Germline V gene lookup returns CDR1 SGDLS and CDR2 YYNGEE. CDR3 region: CASSGGEFPPGKLFF. The DNA for the CDR3 is TGTGCCAGCAGCGGTGGGGAGTTCCCCCCTGGAAAACTGTTTTTT.

The J gene is TRBJ2-1, the V gene TRBV2; TRBD2 matches at 9 bases. Unmatched junction bases numbered 5, after V lost 3 bases and J lost 8 bases. This CDR3 has 14 residues. Per the germline V gene, CDR1 is SNHLY and CDR2 is FYNNEI. The CDR3 nucleotides are TGTGCCAGCAGTGAGCGGGGGGGCAGCTATGAGCAGTTCTTC. Protein product: CASSERGGSYEQFF.

This chain links TRBV27 with TRBJ2-1; D may be TRBD2 (5 bases). This CDR3 is 14 amino acids long. The germline V gene encodes CDR1 MNHEY and CDR2 SMNVEV (reference sequence). Trimming took off 2 bases at V and 7 bases at J, with 12 bases between the two ends. CDR3 protein: CASSLRAGGNEQFF. The CDR3 coding sequence is TGTGCCAGCAGTTTAAGGGCAGGCGGGAATGAGCAGTTCTTC.

The CDR3 DNA reads TGTGCCAGCAGCCCCAGGGGACCATGGGGTTCACCCCTCCACTTT. Translation: CASSPRGPWGSPLHF. This chain links TRBV5-8 with TRBJ1-6, with D possibly being TRBD1 (6 bases). This CDR3 is 15 amino acids long. The germline V gene has CDR1 SGHTS and CDR2 YDEGEE. V was shortened by 4 bases and J by 9 bases, with 17 bases between the two germline ends.

The chain carries TRBV27 and TRBJ1-4, with 11 bases fitting TRBD1. The trim removed 1 base at V and 5 bases at J, leaving 12 bases unmatched. Germline CDR1 is MNHEY and CDR2 is SMNVEV (reference sequence). The CDR3 runs 19 residues. CDR3 sequence: CASSLLMPDRGRLNEKLFF. DNA for the CDR3: TGTGCCAGCAGTTTATTGATGCCGGACAGGGGGCGACTAAATGAAAAACTGTTTTTT.

The chain is built from TRBV4-1 and TRBJ2-7, with 7 nucleotides matching TRBD2. Per germline, CDR1 MGHRA and CDR2 YSYEKL. The CDR3 runs to 15 residues. V dropped 0 bases and J dropped 4; count of bases not matched to a gene: 6. This CDR3 is CASSQDRGLSYEQYF. As DNA, the CDR3 is TGCGCCAGCAGCCAAGATCGGGGACTATCGTACGAGCAGTACTTC.

The chain recombines TRBV7-9 with TRBJ2-3; D possibly corresponds to TRBD2 (6 bases). Germline V lookup: CDR1 SEHNR, CDR2 FQNEAQ (reference sequence). V was trimmed by 4 bases and J by 0 bases, leaving 14 bases between them. The CDR3 is made up of 16 amino acids. The DNA for the CDR3 is TGTGCCAGCAGCTCTCCTAGCGATTGGAGCACAGATACGCAGTATTTT. Protein sequence: CASSSPSDWSTDTQYF.

The chain employs TRBV9 and TRBJ2-3, with 12 bases identical to TRBD2. V was pared by 6 bases and J by 6 bases, with 11 bases of the junction left unmatched. Germline loops: CDR1 SGDLS, CDR2 YYNGEE. CDR3 size: 16 residues. CDR3 loop: CASTPYLAGGPDTQYF. CDR3 nucleotides: TGTGCCAGCACCCCCTATCTAGCGGGGGGGCCGGATACGCAGTATTTT.

The CDR3: CASSFGYEQFF. CDR3 bases: TGTGCCAGCAGTTTCGGGTATGAGCAGTTCTTC. The genes are TRBV27 and TRBJ2-1; no clear D. Germline CDR1 MNHEY, CDR2 SMNVEV (reference sequence). The CDR3 extends over 11 amino acids. The ends were cut back, 3 bases at V and 8 bases at J, with 5 bases in the middle.

V is TRBV2 and J is TRBJ1-1, with D hard to call. This CDR3 is built from 13 residues. V lost 5 bases, J lost 2 bases, and 9 bases lay in between. Germline CDR1 and CDR2: SNHLY and FYNNEI. The CDR3 spells CASSLGLNTEAFF. In DNA, the CDR3 is TGTGCCAGCAGTTTGGGCCTTAACACTGAAGCTTTCTTT. Drawing the rest from reference TRBV2 and TRBJ1-1, the complete variable domain is EPEVTQTPSHQVTQMGQEVILRCVPISNHLYFYWYRQILGQKVEFLVSFYNNEISEKSEIFDDQFSVERPDGSNFTLKIRSTKLEDSAMYFCASSLGLNTEAFFGQGTRLTVV.

V gene TRBV28 combines with J gene TRBJ2-7, with 7 nucleotides matching TRBD2. The CDR3 runs 12 residues. V dropped 8 bases and J dropped 7; count of bases not matched to a gene: 8. Per the germline V gene, CDR1 is MDHEN and CDR2 is SYDVKM. CDR3 nucleotides: TGTGCCAGCGGGGGGGGGTTGAGGGAGCAGTACTTC. This gives the protein CASGGGLREQYF.

The genes are TRBV29-1 and TRBJ1-2; D is undetermined. Germline values: CDR1 SQVTM, CDR2 ANQGSEA. The CDR3 runs 9 residues. Trimming took 8 bases from V and 2 from J, leaving 3 bases between them. CDR3 sequence (DNA): TGCAGCCCAAACTATGGCTACACCTTC. It yields the protein CSPNYGYTF.

This rearrangement joins TRBV27 to TRBJ2-7; 11 bases map to TRBD2. The CDR3 sequence is 14 residues long. V was clipped by 5 bases and J by 6 bases; unmatched bases: 6. The germline gives CDR1 MNHEY, CDR2 SMNVEV (reference sequence). The CDR3 coding sequence is TGTGCCAGCAGTGTTAGCGGGGGGGCCCTCGAGCAGTACTTC. Its translation: CASSVSGGALEQYF.

The chain employs TRBV5-1 and TRBJ2-7; TRBD1 aligns across 8 bases. There are 14 residues in the CDR3. J gave up 6 bases and V 6 bases, and 11 bases lay outside the gene matches. Germline V gives CDR1 SGHRS, CDR2 YFSETQ. In nucleotides, the CDR3 is TGCGCCAGCACCCCAGTCGGACAGGGCATCGAGCAGTACTTC. Translated: CASTPVGQGIEQYF.

This rearrangement joins TRBV2 to TRBJ2-5; 8 bases align to TRBD1. The better agreement between TRBJ2-7 and the DNA end casts doubt on the J call. Looked up from germline, CDR1 is SNHLY and CDR2 is FYNNEI. The CDR3 totals 15 residues. Written as DNA, the CDR3 is TGTGCCAGCAGCCAACCGGGACAGGTATACCACGAGCAGTACTTC. Translating gives CASSQPGQVYHEQYF.

J is TRBJ1-3 and V is TRBV7-3; possible D gene TRBD1, 5 bases. Between the trimmed V and J ends, which lost 0 bases and 0 bases, there was a span of 15 bases. The germline CDR1 and CDR2 sequences are SGHTA and FQGTGA. This CDR3 spans 18 amino acids. DNA of the CDR3: TGTGCCAGCAGCTTAACAGGACACCTTCCGAGCTCTGGAAACACCATATATTTT. Residues: CASSLTGHLPSSGNTIYF. Combining the CDR3 with reference TRBV7-3 and TRBJ1-3 gives the whole variable domain GAGVSQTPSNKVTEKGKYVELRCDPISGHTALYWYRQSLGQGPEFLIYFQGTGAADDSGLPNDRFFAVRPEGSVSTLKIQRTERGDSAVYLCASSLTGHLPSSGNTIYFGEGSWLTVV.

The CDR3 region is CSVVGTASYEQYF. The CDR3 DNA follows: TGCAGCGTTGTCGGGACAGCCTCCTACGAGCAGTACTTC. V and J are TRBV29-1 and TRBJ2-7, with 7 bases lining up with TRBD1. Germline V gives CDR1 SQVTM, CDR2 ANQGSEA. This CDR3 is built from 13 residues. V gave up 4 bases and J gave up 0 bases; unmatched junction bases: 3.

V is TRBV29-1 and J is TRBJ2-1; D gene ambiguous. V lost 8 bases and J 10 bases, leaving 15 bases between the germline ends. The germline gives CDR1 SQVTM, CDR2 ANQGSEA. This CDR3 region has 11 residues. The CDR3 DNA reads as TGCAGCCATATCAGTCCAGGCGAGCAGTTCTTC. As protein: CSHISPGEQFF.

This sequence joins TRBV5-1 and TRBJ2-7; 8 bases agree with TRBD2. The CDR3 extends over 18 amino acids. V shed 0 bases and J 2 bases; nucleotides not matched to a gene: 13. Germline V gene lookup returns CDR1 SGHRS and CDR2 YFSETQ. The CDR3 DNA reads TGCGCCAGCAGCTTGGCCCCAATTCGCACGGGACTAGCCTACGAGCAGTACTTC. This gives the protein CASSLAPIRTGLAYEQYF.

This chain connects TRBV9 to TRBJ2-1; D perhaps matches TRBD2 (6 bases). The CDR3 is 14 residues long. Trimming cost V 2 bases and J 4 bases, with 10 bases left between them. The germline gives CDR1 SGDLS, CDR2 YYNGEE. For the CDR3, the DNA is TGTGCCAGCAGCGTCGGGACTCGATACAATGAGCAGTTCTTC. Residues: CASSVGTRYNEQFF.

The chain links TRBV29-1 to TRBJ1-3; D is unresolved. Germline-derived CDR1 and CDR2 are SQVTM and ANQGSEA. The CDR3 consists of 11 residues. The V end lost 4 bases, the J end lost 4 bases, and 5 bases lay between the germline ends. Here the CDR3 reads CSVVEGNTIYF. The CDR3 nucleotides are TGCAGCGTTGTGGAGGGAAACACCATATATTTT.